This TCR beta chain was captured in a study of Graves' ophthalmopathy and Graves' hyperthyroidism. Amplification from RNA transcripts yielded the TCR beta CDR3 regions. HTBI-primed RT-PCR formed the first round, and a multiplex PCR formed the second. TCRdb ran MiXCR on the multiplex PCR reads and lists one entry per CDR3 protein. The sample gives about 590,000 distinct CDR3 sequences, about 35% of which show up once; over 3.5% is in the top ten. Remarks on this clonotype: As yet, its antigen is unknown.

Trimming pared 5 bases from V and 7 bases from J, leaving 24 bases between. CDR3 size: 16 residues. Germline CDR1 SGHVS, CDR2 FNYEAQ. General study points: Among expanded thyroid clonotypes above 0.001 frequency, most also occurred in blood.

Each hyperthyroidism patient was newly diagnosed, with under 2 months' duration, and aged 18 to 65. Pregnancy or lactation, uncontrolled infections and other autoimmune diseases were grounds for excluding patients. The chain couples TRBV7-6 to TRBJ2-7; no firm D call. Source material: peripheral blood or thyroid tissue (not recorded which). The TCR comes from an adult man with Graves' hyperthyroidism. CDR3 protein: CASSPGGVSSYNEQYF. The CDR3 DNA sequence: TGTGCCAGCAGCCCAGGCGGCGTGAGCTCCTACAATGAGCAGTACTTC.